These T cell receptor beta chains were read from a single sample in a study of Graves' ophthalmopathy and Graves' hyperthyroidism. TCRdb redid the calling of the multiplex PCR reads with MiXCR, one entry per CDR3 protein. The data contain 450,000 or so distinct CDR3 sequences, under 15% of them singletons. Sequencing input: blood. The source of these receptors is a woman between 25 and 40 years old with Graves' ophthalmopathy. Both conserved end residues are part of each CDR3. A D gene is named only where the DNA matches it firmly. Size values are once, few and many counts, or a class for expanded clones, and some rows have none.

clone_size	v_call	d_call	j_call	cdr3_aa	cdr3_nt
many	TRBV12-3/TRBV12-4	NA	TRBJ1-6	CASSPMDRRSYNSPLHF	TGTGCCAGCAGTCCCATGGACCGCCGCTCCTATAATTCACCCCTCCACTTT
many	TRBV12-3/TRBV12-4	NA	TRBJ1-2	CASSPRSQGGTGYTF	TGTGCCAGCAGTCCCCGATCCCAAGGGGGAACTGGCTACACCTTC
many	TRBV6-5	NA	TRBJ2-2	CASSWVAANTGELFF	TGTGCCAGCAGTTGGGTAGCGGCGAACACCGGGGAGCTGTTTTTT
NA	TRBV7-2	NA	TRBJ1-5	CASSPGESNQPQHF	TGTGCCAGCAGCCCAGGGGAGAGCAATCAGCCCCAGCATTTT
many	TRBV29-1	NA	TRBJ1-1	CSAERGFTEAFF	TGCAGCGCTGAGAGGGGTTTCACTGAAGCTTTCTTT
few	TRBV10-3	TRBD1	TRBJ2-2	CAISPSGQGVGELFF	TGTGCCATCAGCCCCTCGGGACAGGGGGTCGGGGAGCTGTTTTTT
NA	TRBV6-1	NA	TRBJ1-1	CASRPGLGGGSEAFF	TGTGCCAGCAGACCCGGACTGGGAGGAGGCTCTGAAGCTTTCTTT
many	TRBV9	NA	TRBJ2-5	CASSVAGREKETQYF	TGTGCCAGCAGCGTAGCGGGCAGGGAGAAAGAGACCCAGTACTTC
many	TRBV20-1	TRBD1	TRBJ1-5	CSALRGLPQHF	TGCAGTGCACTAAGGGGGCTACCCCAGCATTTT
many	TRBV6-2/TRBV6-3	NA	TRBJ1-1	CASRPLELGTEAFF	TGTGCCAGCAGGCCCCTGGAGCTCGGCACTGAAGCTTTCTTT
NA	TRBV28	TRBD1	TRBJ1-1	CASSSRLDRGNTEAFF	TGTGCCAGCAGTTCTCGATTAGACAGGGGGAACACTGAAGCTTTCTTT
NA	TRBV27	NA	TRBJ2-5	CASSLSGSGMETQYF	TGTGCCAGCAGTTTATCGGGATCGGGAATGGAGACCCAGTACTTC
many	TRBV20-1	NA	TRBJ1-5	CSARDTINQPQHF	TGCAGTGCTAGAGACACGATCAATCAGCCCCAGCATTTT
many	TRBV5-1	NA	TRBJ1-1	CASSTGPSIGTEAFF	TGCGCCAGCTCCACGGGACCCTCGATCGGTACTGAAGCTTTCTTT
NA	TRBV12-3/TRBV12-4	NA	TRBJ1-1	CASSLAQGAEAFF	TGTGCCAGCAGTTTAGCCCAGGGCGCTGAAGCTTTCTTT
NA	TRBV12-3/TRBV12-4	NA	TRBJ1-2	CASSLILSYGYTF	TGTGCCAGCAGTTTGATACTCAGCTATGGCTACACCTTC
few	TRBV15	TRBD2	TRBJ2-7	CATSTYSGGRYEQYF	TGTGCCACCAGCACCTATAGCGGGGGACGATACGAGCAGTACTTC
few	TRBV6-2/TRBV6-3	TRBD2	TRBJ2-7	CASSRGLPAGGPYEQYF	TGTGCCAGCAGCAGGGGTTTACCGGCGGGAGGACCCTACGAGCAGTACTTC
many	TRBV24-1	TRBD1	TRBJ2-5	CATSDRTGGRGETQYF	TGTGCCACCAGTGATCGGACAGGGGGCCGGGGGGAGACCCAGTACTTC
many	TRBV13	NA	TRBJ1-1	CASSRRQVTEAFF	TGTGCCAGCAGCCGTAGACAGGTCACTGAAGCTTTCTTT
many	TRBV19	TRBD1	TRBJ1-6	CASSGRQGFFNSPLHF	TGTGCCAGTAGTGGACGACAGGGGTTTTTTAATTCACCCCTCCACTTT
NA	TRBV19	NA	TRBJ1-1	CASSIGFTEAFF	TGTGCCAGTAGTATAGGCTTCACTGAAGCTTTCTTT
many	TRBV10-2	NA	TRBJ2-6	CASSEGSEYSGANVLTF	TGCGCCAGCAGTGAAGGCTCCGAATACTCTGGGGCCAACGTCCTGACTTTC
NA	TRBV12-5	NA	TRBJ1-5	CASGYSNQPHHF	TGTGCTAGTGGCTATAGCAATCAGCCCCATCATTTT
many	TRBV4-2	TRBD1	TRBJ1-1	CASSHRQGPWNTEAFF	TGTGCCAGCAGCCACCGACAGGGCCCTTGGAACACTGAAGCTTTCTTT
many	TRBV20-1	NA	TRBJ1-5	CSASETGSNQPQHF	TGCAGTGCTAGTGAAACAGGGAGCAATCAGCCCCAGCATTTT
NA	TRBV6-2/TRBV6-3	NA	TRBJ2-5	CASTNLQGGGETQYF	TGTGCCAGCACCAACCTACAGGGCGGGGGAGAGACCCAGTACTTC
NA	TRBV20-1	NA	TRBJ2-5	CSTRDPLTKTQYF	TGCAGTACTAGGGACCCCCTCACGAAGACCCAGTACTTC
many	TRBV28	NA	TRBJ2-5	CASSTTTKAQYF	TGTGCCAGCAGTACGACGACAAAAGCCCAGTACTTC
few	TRBV2	NA	TRBJ1-4	CASSRTGTPNEKLFF	TGTGCCAGCAGCCGAACAGGGACGCCTAATGAAAAACTGTTTTTT
many	TRBV7-6	NA	TRBJ1-2	CASSPSHRTGYGYTF	TGTGCCAGCAGCCCGTCCCATCGGACCGGCTATGGCTACACCTTC
many	TRBV7-8	TRBD2	TRBJ2-5	CASSSRMRESQGQYF	TGTGCCAGCAGCTCGCGAATGCGGGAGAGTCAGGGCCAGTACTTC
many	TRBV5-1	NA	TRBJ2-2	CASSLQGLPNTGELFF	TGCGCCAGCAGCTTGCAAGGACTCCCGAACACCGGGGAGCTGTTTTTT
NA	TRBV29-1	NA	TRBJ2-7	CCVIWTSSYEQYF	TGCTGCGTGATATGGACATCATCCTACGAGCAGTACTTC
NA	TRBV9	TRBD2	TRBJ2-2	CASSVVAGGRTGELFF	TGTGCCAGCAGCGTAGTGGCGGGCGGGAGGACCGGGGAGCTGTTTTTT
many	TRBV12-3/TRBV12-4	NA	TRBJ1-1	CASSSMTANTEAFF	TGTGCCAGCAGTTCTATGACAGCTAACACTGAAGCTTTCTTT
few	TRBV11-2	TRBD2	TRBJ2-7	CASSRTGTSYEQYF	TGTGCCAGCAGCCGAACCGGGACTAGCTACGAGCAGTACTTC
many	TRBV20-1	TRBD2	TRBJ2-5	CSARASGATQYF	TGCAGTGCTAGGGCTAGCGGGGCGACCCAGTACTTC
many	TRBV27	TRBD2	TRBJ2-7	CASSLYPGTSEQYF	TGTGCCAGCAGTTTATACCCAGGGACTAGCGAGCAGTACTTC
many	TRBV2	NA	TRBJ2-7	CASSETAVGANF	TGTGCCAGCAGTGAAACCGCGGTCGGGGCCAACTTC
many	TRBV29-1	NA	TRBJ1-1	CSGRVVTMNTEAFF	TGCAGCGGTCGTGTGGTGACCATGAACACTGAAGCTTTCTTT
many	TRBV10-3	TRBD1	TRBJ2-7	CAIRGTGGSYEQYF	TGTGCCATCAGGGGGACAGGGGGGTCCTACGAGCAGTACTTC
NA	TRBV9	NA	TRBJ1-1	CASSARTEETEAFF	TGTGCCAGCAGCGCCCGGACAGAAGAGACTGAAGCTTTCTTT
few	TRBV7-2	NA	TRBJ1-3	CASTLRRSGNTIYF	TGTGCCAGCACCCTACGCCGCTCTGGAAACACCATATATTTT
many	TRBV12-3/TRBV12-4	NA	TRBJ1-1	CASTGLAEAFF	TGTGCCAGTACGGGGCTGGCTGAAGCTTTCTTT
many	TRBV20-1	TRBD1	TRBJ2-2	CSARGWTGLKWTGELFF	TGCAGTGCTAGAGGATGGACAGGGCTCAAATGGACCGGGGAGCTGTTTTTT
many	TRBV20-1	NA	TRBJ1-1	CSAPTGGTEAFF	TGCAGTGCCCCAACCGGGGGGACTGAAGCTTTCTTT
many	TRBV7-8	TRBD1	TRBJ2-7	CASSKHRDRPYEQYF	TGTGCCAGCAGCAAACACCGGGACAGGCCCTACGAGCAGTACTTC